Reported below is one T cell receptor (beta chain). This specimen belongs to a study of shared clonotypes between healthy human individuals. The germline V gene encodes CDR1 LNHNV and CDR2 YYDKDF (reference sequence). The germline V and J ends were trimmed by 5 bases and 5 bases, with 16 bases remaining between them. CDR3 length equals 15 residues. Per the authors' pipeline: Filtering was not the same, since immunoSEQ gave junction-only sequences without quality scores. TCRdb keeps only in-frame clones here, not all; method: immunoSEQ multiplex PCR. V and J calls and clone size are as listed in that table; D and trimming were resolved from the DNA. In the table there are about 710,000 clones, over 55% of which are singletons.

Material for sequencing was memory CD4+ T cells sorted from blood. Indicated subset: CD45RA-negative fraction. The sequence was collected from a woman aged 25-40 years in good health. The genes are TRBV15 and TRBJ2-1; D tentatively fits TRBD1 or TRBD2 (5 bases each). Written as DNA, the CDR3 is TGTGCCACCAGCCAAGAAGCCTTGGGGGACAATGAGCAGTTCTTC. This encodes CATSQEALGDNEQFF.